The clone carrying this TCR beta chain was seen only a few times. The antigen is unknown. Both 60 Vbeta primers and 13 Jbeta primers went into the PCR. The table came from immunoSEQ multiplex PCR; TCRdb's copy has only in-frame clones and leaves some out. The sample has more than 150,000 clones, about 77% seen once. The data are from a study of cytomegalovirus exposure and HLA in healthy donors. Study-wide findings and caveats: In vitro data verified a few CMV-associated chains as specific for CMV antigens. By HLA locus, TCR association rates varied in a later analysis, with DRB1 showing the most and HLA-C the fewest.

The CDR3 sequence is 12 residues long. The germline gives CDR1 LNHNV, CDR2 YYDKDF (reference sequence). Between the trimmed V and J ends, which lost 10 bases and 3 bases, there was a span of 9 bases. The receptor comes from a woman under 40 in good health and CMV-seropositive. This chain connects TRBV15 to TRBJ2-2; D uncertain. Sample: PBMCs. The CDR3 DNA sequence: TGTGCCATTATGACTGACACCGGGGAGCTGTTTTTT. It codes for CAIMTDTGELFF.